A selection of T cell receptor beta chains follows, all from one sample in a study of T cell responses to AZD1222 COVID-19 vaccine. The repertoire was sequenced with immunoSEQ multiplex PCR; TCRdb's copy has only in-frame clones and lacks some. The sample has 75,000 to 95,000 clones, 70% to 90% seen once. The sample consisted of peripheral blood, taken 28 days after the second dose of the MenACWY control vaccine. The receptors come from an adult who received the MenACWY meningococcal vaccine as a control. CDR3s include the opening cysteine and the closing phenylalanine or tryptophan. Fields, in order: clone size, D gene, J gene, V gene, CDR3 DNA, CDR3 protein. The D gene is left open where the match is weak. Some rows have no size entry. The others give once, few or many, or a class for an expanded clone.

size: .
D: .
J: TRBJ1-1
V: TRBV5-1
DNA: TGCGCCAGCATGGCCTGGGGACTGAAGAACACTGAAGCTTTCTTT
CDR3: CASMAWGLKNTEAFF

size: .
D: TRBD1
J: TRBJ2-1
V: TRBV5-6
DNA: TGTGCCAGCAGCTTGGCCTATGGCAGGGGGTTCTACAATGAGCAGTTCTTC
CDR3: CASSLAYGRGFYNEQFF

size: .
D: .
J: TRBJ1-6
V: TRBV7-2
DNA: TGTGCCAGCAGCTTCGGGGTGGATTCACCCCTCCACTTT
CDR3: CASSFGVDSPLHF

size: .
D: .
J: TRBJ1-5
V: TRBV10-2
DNA: TGCGCCAGCAGTGAGTCAGCAGCAAATCAGCCCCAGCATTTT
CDR3: CASSESAANQPQHF

size: .
D: .
J: TRBJ2-3
V: TRBV4-3
DNA: TGCGCCAGCAGCCAGCGGAGTACCACAGATACGCAGTATTTT
CDR3: CASSQRSTTDTQYF

size: once
D: .
J: TRBJ1-2
V: TRBV7-2
DNA: TGTGCCAGCACCTGGGAGGGCGCCATCTATGGCTACACCTTC
CDR3: CASTWEGAIYGYTF

size: .
D: .
J: TRBJ1-4
V: TRBV7-2
DNA: TGTGCCAGCAGCTTAAAACCAGCCCGAGACGGCGGGGAAAAACTGTTTTTT
CDR3: CASSLKPARDGGEKLFF

size: .
D: TRBD2
J: TRBJ2-7
V: TRBV7-8
DNA: TGTGCCAGCAGCTACAGCGGGGGGATCTACGAGCAGTACTTC
CDR3: CASSYSGGIYEQYF

size: .
D: .
J: TRBJ1-5
V: TRBV30
DNA: TGTGCCTGGAGTGTGGGGGGGGGCGGCAATCAGCCCCAGCATTTT
CDR3: CAWSVGGGGNQPQHF

size: .
D: TRBD2
J: TRBJ2-3
V: TRBV4-3
DNA: TGCGCCAGCAGCCAAGGGACTAGCGGGGGGGGTGGCACAGATACGCAGTATTTT
CDR3: CASSQGTSGGGGTDTQYF

size: .
D: .
J: TRBJ2-2
V: TRBV14
DNA: TGTGCCAGCACCGCCAATGGGGGGATCAGGGGAGACACCGGGGAGCTGTTTTTT
CDR3: CASTANGGIRGDTGELFF

size: once
D: TRBD1
J: TRBJ2-7
V: TRBV6-5
DNA: TGTGCCAGCAGGACGACAGGGCCTAGCTCCTACGAGCAGTACTTC
CDR3: CASRTTGPSSYEQYF

size: few
D: .
J: TRBJ1-1
V: TRBV19
DNA: TGTGCCAGTAGTATAAATGGGTTAATGGCCATGAACACTGAAGCTTTCTTT
CDR3: CASSINGLMAMNTEAFF

size: .
D: .
J: TRBJ2-2
V: TRBV28
DNA: TGTGCCAGCAGGTCGGGCGGTGTGCTCACCGGGGAGCTGTTTTTT
CDR3: CASRSGGVLTGELFF

size: .
D: TRBD1
J: TRBJ2-7
V: TRBV28
DNA: TGTGCCAGCAGTTCCCGGACAGGGGGCTACGAGCAGTACTTC
CDR3: CASSSRTGGYEQYF

size: .
D: .
J: TRBJ2-3
V: TRBV18
DNA: TGTGCCAGCTCACCACGGGCCAGGGGCAGAACAGATACGCAGTATTTT
CDR3: CASSPRARGRTDTQYF

size: once
D: .
J: TRBJ2-1
V: TRBV5-1
DNA: TGCGCCAGCAGCGGGGACCTATACAATGAGCAGTTCTTC
CDR3: CASSGDLYNEQFF

size: .
D: .
J: TRBJ2-5
V: TRBV29-1
DNA: TGCAGCGTTGAAATGACCGGGACGGGCCAAGAGACCCAGTACTTC
CDR3: CSVEMTGTGQETQYF

size: .
D: .
J: TRBJ1-6
V: TRBV7-9
DNA: TGTGCCAGCAGGGAAGACAGTTATAATTCACCCCTCCACTTT
CDR3: CASREDSYNSPLHF

size: .
D: .
J: TRBJ1-1
V: TRBV25-1
DNA: TGTGCCAGCCGTGGGGGACCGGGGGGGCAGAACACTGAAGCTTTCTTT
CDR3: CASRGGPGGQNTEAFF

size: .
D: TRBD2
J: TRBJ2-7
V: TRBV11-2
DNA: TGTGCCAGCAGCTCGTCAGGAGGGGGGGGGACTAGCTCCTACGAGCAGTACTTC
CDR3: CASSSSGGGGTSSYEQYF

size: .
D: TRBD1
J: TRBJ2-7
V: TRBV28
DNA: TGTGCCAGCAGCCGGACAGGGGAGACCTACGAGCAGTACTTC
CDR3: CASSRTGETYEQYF

size: .
D: TRBD1
J: TRBJ1-3
V: TRBV5-1
DNA: TGCGCCAGCAGCTCGCGCCCGGACAGGGATCGAAACACCATATATTTT
CDR3: CASSSRPDRDRNTIYF

size: once
D: TRBD2
J: TRBJ2-3
V: TRBV5-1
DNA: TGCGCCAGCAGTAGCGGGGGATATAGCACAGATACGCAGTATTTT
CDR3: CASSSGGYSTDTQYF

size: .
D: .
J: TRBJ1-5
V: TRBV28
DNA: TGTGCCAGCAGGAGGACAGTGAATAGCAATCAGCCCCAGCATTTT
CDR3: CASRRTVNSNQPQHF

size: once
D: .
J: TRBJ2-7
V: TRBV5-1
DNA: TGCGCCAGCAGCTTGGACGAGGGGCGACTCTACGAGCAGTACTTC
CDR3: CASSLDEGRLYEQYF

size: .
D: .
J: TRBJ2-1
V: TRBV7-8
DNA: TGTGCCAGCAAACAGGACAATGAGCAGTTCTTC
CDR3: CASKQDNEQFF

size: .
D: .
J: TRBJ1-4
V: TRBV6-1
DNA: TGTGCCAGCAGTGAAAGTGGGTATAATGAAAAACTGTTTTTT
CDR3: CASSESGYNEKLFF

size: .
D: .
J: TRBJ2-7
V: TRBV4-1
DNA: TGCGCCAGCAGCCGCGCGGGGCAGGGAGGCGTCGGCGAGCAGTACTTC
CDR3: CASSRAGQGGVGEQYF

size: .
D: .
J: TRBJ1-1
V: TRBV27
DNA: TGTGCCAGCAGATTGAGGGGGGCGAACACTGAAGCTTTCTTT
CDR3: CASRLRGANTEAFF

size: .
D: TRBD1
J: TRBJ2-4
V: TRBV5-1
DNA: TGCGCCAGCAGCTTAGTTGGGACAGGAATTAACATTCAGTACTTC
CDR3: CASSLVGTGINIQYF

size: .
D: TRBD1
J: TRBJ1-2
V: TRBV6-2/TRBV6-3
DNA: TGTGCCAGCAGTTTGGACAGGGGATCAGATGGCTACACCTTC
CDR3: CASSLDRGSDGYTF

size: .
D: TRBD1
J: TRBJ1-2
V: TRBV15
DNA: TGTGCCACCAGCTTCGGGACAGGGGGTTATGGCTACACCTTC
CDR3: CATSFGTGGYGYTF

size: .
D: .
J: TRBJ1-4
V: TRBV20-1
DNA: TGCAGTGCTAGTGGGGGGGGTGATGAAAAACTGTTTTTT
CDR3: CSASGGGDEKLFF

size: .
D: TRBD1
J: TRBJ1-1
V: TRBV7-9
DNA: TGTGCCAGCAGCTTAGCCACTCAGCAGGGGGACACTGAAGCTTTCTTT
CDR3: CASSLATQQGDTEAFF

size: .
D: .
J: TRBJ1-4
V: TRBV5-4
DNA: TGTGCCAGCAGCCCTAACCCCACAGAACCAACTAATGAAAAACTGTTTTTT
CDR3: CASSPNPTEPTNEKLFF

size: .
D: .
J: TRBJ2-3
V: TRBV3-1/TRBV3-2
DNA: TGTGCCAGCAGCCGACGGGGGGCTGGCACAGATACGCAGTATTTT
CDR3: CASSRRGAGTDTQYF

size: many
D: .
J: TRBJ1-1
V: TRBV19
DNA: TGTGCCAGTGGTTATCGGGGCGCGGAGACTGAAGCTTTCTTT
CDR3: CASGYRGAETEAFF

size: .
D: TRBD1
J: TRBJ1-5
V: TRBV24-1
DNA: TGTGCCACCAGTTCGTCGGGACAGACTTTCAATCAGCCCCAGCATTTT
CDR3: CATSSSGQTFNQPQHF